A selection of T cell receptor beta chains follows, all from one sample in a study of technical replicates of blood from a few donors. Libraries were prepared by immunoSEQ multiplex PCR; TCRdb keeps only in-frame clonotypes and omits some of them. The sample shows 70,000 to 95,000 clones, roughly 94% of them seen only once. The sample taken for sequencing was T cells isolated from PBMCs. The receptors were sampled from a human donor in good health. Both conserved end residues are part of each CDR3. A D gene is named only where the DNA matches it firmly. Size values are once, few and many counts, or a class for expanded clones, and some rows have none.

NA	NA	TRBV15	TRBJ1-2	CATSRDTLADYGYTF	TGTGCCACCAGCAGAGATACGTTAGCGGACTATGGCTACACCTTC
NA	NA	TRBV19	TRBJ2-1	CATDSGGRRSNEQFF	TGTGCCACTGACAGTGGGGGGAGGAGGTCCAATGAGCAGTTCTTC
TRBD2	NA	TRBV30	TRBJ2-2	CAWRVGGANTGELFF	TGTGCCTGGAGGGTTGGGGGGGCGAACACCGGGGAGCTGTTTTTT
NA	NA	TRBV11-2	TRBJ1-2	CASSPDPGDYGYTF	TGTGCCAGCAGCCCGGACCCGGGGGACTATGGCTACACCTTC
TRBD1	NA	TRBV30	TRBJ1-2	CARSTGGGYGYTF	TGTGCCCGGTCCACAGGGGGAGGCTATGGCTACACCTTC
NA	NA	TRBV29-1	TRBJ1-1	CSVVARQDEAFF	TGCAGCGTCGTCGCTCGACAGGATGAAGCTTTCTTT
TRBD1	NA	TRBV9	TRBJ2-1	CASSGPGQGAYNEQFF	TGTGCCAGCAGTGGACCGGGACAGGGAGCCTACAATGAGCAGTTCTTC
TRBD1	NA	TRBV11-2	TRBJ2-7	CASSLVRARDSAAVRRQYF	TGTGCCAGCAGCTTAGTCCGGGCTAGGGACAGTGCAGCGGTACGTAGGCAGTACTTC
TRBD2	NA	TRBV5-1	TRBJ2-7	CASSARLAGVYEQYF	TGCGCCAGCAGTGCGCGACTAGCGGGAGTCTACGAGCAGTACTTC
TRBD2	once	TRBV19	TRBJ2-1	CASTPTSAQLADNEQFF	TGTGCCAGTACCCCAACATCCGCCCAGCTAGCGGACAATGAGCAGTTCTTC
NA	NA	TRBV5-4	TRBJ2-5	CASSLWGRRGKVQETQYF	TGTGCCAGCAGCTTGTGGGGCCGAAGAGGTAAAGTGCAAGAGACCCAGTACTTC
TRBD1	NA	TRBV7-3	TRBJ2-6	CASSRRDSHSGANVLTF	TGTGCCAGCAGCCGCCGGGACAGTCACTCTGGGGCCAACGTCCTGACTTTC
NA	NA	TRBV7-6	TRBJ1-1	CASSLADQGRRGAEAFF	TGTGCCAGCAGCTTAGCGGACCAAGGGCGGCGGGGCGCTGAAGCTTTCTTT
TRBD2	NA	TRBV4-2	TRBJ2-7	CASSPLGLAGAHEQYF	TGTGCCAGCAGCCCATTGGGACTAGCGGGAGCCCACGAGCAGTACTTC
NA	NA	TRBV5-1	TRBJ1-2	CASSLEAFTNYGYTF	TGCGCCAGCAGCTTGGAAGCGTTTACTAACTATGGCTACACCTTC
NA	NA	TRBV29-1	TRBJ2-3	CSVELTEKITDTQYF	TGCAGCGTTGAATTGACGGAGAAAATCACAGATACGCAGTATTTT
NA	NA	TRBV7-9	TRBJ2-5	CASSSNQLTEQETQYF	TGTGCCAGCAGCTCCAATCAACTGACAGAGCAAGAGACCCAGTACTTC
NA	few	TRBV7-9	TRBJ1-1	CASSGPRHNTEAFF	TGTGCCAGCAGCGGTCCGAGACACAACACTGAAGCTTTCTTT
NA	NA	TRBV27	TRBJ1-2	CASSYTGNVYGYTF	TGTGCCAGCAGTTACACAGGGAACGTCTATGGCTACACCTTC
TRBD1	NA	TRBV27	TRBJ1-1	CASSFDRQGAISNTEAFF	TGTGCCAGCAGTTTCGATCGGCAGGGGGCAATATCGAACACTGAAGCTTTCTTT
TRBD2	NA	TRBV5-1	TRBJ2-7	CASSETGLADSYEQYF	TGCGCCAGCAGCGAGACGGGACTAGCGGACTCCTACGAGCAGTACTTC
NA	NA	TRBV4-1	TRBJ1-5	CASSTQHDQPQHF	TGCGCCAGCAGCACCCAACATGATCAGCCCCAGCATTTT
NA	NA	TRBV27	TRBJ2-3	CASTRTVTGDTQYF	TGTGCCAGCACTAGGACAGTAACAGGGGATACGCAGTATTTT
NA	NA	TRBV5-6	TRBJ2-2	CASSLAMGGTGELFF	TGTGCCAGCAGCTTGGCCATGGGGGGCACCGGGGAGCTGTTTTTT
TRBD2	NA	TRBV10-3	TRBJ2-7	CAISETSGSPYEQYF	TGTGCCATCAGTGAGACTAGCGGGTCCCCCTACGAGCAGTACTTC
NA	NA	TRBV29-1	TRBJ2-2	CSVQTDSNTGELFF	TGCAGCGTTCAGACAGATTCGAACACCGGGGAGCTGTTTTTT
TRBD2	NA	TRBV5-1	TRBJ2-1	CASSVGYGGSSYNEQFF	TGCGCCAGCAGCGTGGGATATGGCGGGAGCTCCTACAATGAGCAGTTCTTC
TRBD2	NA	TRBV7-2	TRBJ2-7	CASKGIAGGGPGFRYEQYF	TGTGCCAGCAAAGGAATAGCGGGAGGTGGCCCAGGCTTTCGGTACGAGCAGTACTTC
TRBD1	NA	TRBV28	TRBJ2-5	CASSSHGTGQETQYF	TGTGCCAGCAGTTCCCACGGGACAGGCCAAGAGACCCAGTACTTC
TRBD2	NA	TRBV7-8	TRBJ2-7	CASSLWRPGTSGNYEQYF	TGTGCCAGCAGCTTATGGCGCCCGGGGACTAGCGGGAACTACGAGCAGTACTTC
NA	NA	TRBV19	TRBJ2-3	CASSIDGRGTDTQYF	TGTGCCAGTAGTATAGATGGGCGGGGCACAGATACGCAGTATTTT
TRBD2	NA	TRBV11-2	TRBJ2-1	CASSLGLAGGLWNYGEQFF	TGTGCCAGCAGCTTAGGGCTAGCGGGAGGATTGTGGAACTACGGTGAGCAGTTCTTC
TRBD2	few	TRBV28	TRBJ2-7	CASTLGGLAGAYTPYEQYF	TGTGCCAGCACTTTAGGTGGACTAGCGGGAGCGTATACCCCCTACGAGCAGTACTTC
TRBD1	NA	TRBV7-6	TRBJ2-5	CASSLERDRGGETQYF	TGTGCCAGCAGCTTAGAACGGGACAGGGGCGGGGAGACCCAGTACTTC
NA	NA	TRBV4-2	TRBJ2-7	CASSPGRAYEQYF	TGTGCCAGCAGCCCCGGCCGGGCCTACGAGCAGTACTTC
NA	NA	TRBV20-1	TRBJ2-7	CSATGLYEQYF	TGCAGTGCTACGGGACTCTACGAGCAGTACTTC
TRBD1	NA	TRBV6-1	TRBJ2-3	CASSDVGQGSDTQYF	TGTGCCAGCAGTGATGTGGGACAGGGGTCAGATACGCAGTATTTT
NA	NA	TRBV9	TRBJ2-5	CASSPRWEFNGAETQYF	TGTGCCAGCAGCCCTCGGTGGGAGTTTAATGGTGCCGAGACCCAGTACTTC
NA	NA	TRBV19	TRBJ2-7	CASSIRTVFKRTSAYEQYF	TGTGCCAGTAGTATCCGGACAGTTTTCAAGAGGACATCGGCCTACGAGCAGTACTTC
TRBD2	NA	TRBV6-4	TRBJ2-3	CASSGTTTDTQYF	TGTGCCAGCAGCGGGACTACCACAGATACGCAGTATTTT
NA	NA	TRBV2	TRBJ2-3	CASSDADTQYF	TGTGCCAGCAGTGACGCAGATACGCAGTATTTT
NA	NA	TRBV20-1	TRBJ1-3	CSALFGNTIYF	TGCAGTGCTTTATTCGGAAACACCATATATTTT
TRBD1	NA	TRBV29-1	TRBJ2-7	CSVEKIGTDSYEQYF	TGCAGCGTTGAAAAGATTGGGACAGATTCCTACGAGCAGTACTTC
TRBD2	NA	TRBV5-4	TRBJ2-5	CASSLGLAGRGGPQETQYF	TGTGCCAGCAGCTTGGGATTAGCGGGGCGGGGGGGACCCCAAGAGACCCAGTACTTC
TRBD2	once	TRBV29-1	TRBJ2-2	CSAVSGVENTGELFF	TGCAGCGCCGTTAGCGGGGTGGAAAACACCGGGGAGCTGTTTTTT
NA	NA	TRBV11-2	TRBJ1-2	CASSFQDYGYTF	TGTGCCAGCAGCTTCCAGGACTATGGCTACACCTTC
NA	NA	TRBV11-3	TRBJ1-2	CASSHRWGGYTF	TGTGCCAGCAGCCACAGGTGGGGTGGCTACACCTTC
TRBD2	NA	TRBV19	TRBJ2-1	CASSILSSGTSTHNEQFF	TGTGCCAGTAGTATCCTTTCTAGCGGGACTTCAACCCACAATGAGCAGTTCTTC
TRBD1	NA	TRBV5-6	TRBJ1-2	CASSSRDRGPDYTF	TGTGCCAGCAGCTCCCGGGACAGGGGTCCGGACTACACCTTC
TRBD2	NA	TRBV6-1	TRBJ2-3	CASRASGSLTDTQYF	TGTGCCAGCAGAGCTAGCGGGAGTTTAACAGATACGCAGTATTTT
TRBD1	NA	TRBV6-1	TRBJ2-7	CASSEYRTGDDEQYF	TGTGCCAGCAGTGAATACCGCACAGGGGATGACGAGCAGTACTTC
NA	NA	TRBV2	TRBJ1-4	CASTPERVSTNEKLFF	TGTGCCAGCACCCCTGAACGAGTCTCAACTAATGAAAAACTGTTTTTT
NA	NA	TRBV18	TRBJ2-5	CASSPTGLHLSSQYF	TGTGCCAGCTCACCGACGGGACTGCATCTTAGTTCCCAGTACTTC
TRBD1	NA	TRBV5-8	TRBJ1-1	CASSSGGQGGNTEAFF	TGTGCCAGCAGCTCTGGTGGACAGGGTGGGAACACTGAAGCTTTCTTT
NA	NA	TRBV30	TRBJ1-6	CAWQIGSYYNSPLHF	TGTGCCTGGCAGATTGGGAGCTACTATAATTCACCCCTCCACTTT
TRBD2	NA	TRBV28	TRBJ2-2	CASSRTGTSGTGELFF	TGTGCCAGCAGTCGCACCGGGACTAGCGGGACCGGGGAGCTGTTTTTT
NA	NA	TRBV6-6	TRBJ1-1	CASSYSSNPRNTEAFF	TGTGCCAGCAGTTACTCGAGTAATCCAAGGAACACTGAAGCTTTCTTT
NA	NA	TRBV27	TRBJ1-2	CASSSFYGYTF	TGTGCCAGCAGTTCCTTCTATGGCTACACCTTC
NA	NA	TRBV4-1	TRBJ1-1	CASSQLGRRNTEAFF	TGCGCCAGCAGCCAATTGGGGCGGAGGAACACTGAAGCTTTCTTT
NA	NA	TRBV9	TRBJ2-7	CASSANLRRDEQYF	TGTGCCAGCAGCGCGAACCTAAGACGGGACGAGCAGTACTTC